The clone carrying this T cell receptor beta chain was observed a handful of times. Its specificity is unknown. Libraries were prepared by immunoSEQ multiplex PCR; TCRdb keeps only in-frame clonotypes and omits some of them. Among 40,000 to 45,000 clones, roughly two thirds were seen once, and the ten largest hold approximately 30%. The record originates from a study of vaccination effects on CD4 cells after COVID-19. Expansion with viral peptide pools was applied to antigen-specific CD4+ T cells by the ViraFEST assay prior to sequencing. Subsequent to a culture period of 10 to 11 days, CD4+ T cells were isolated. Nucleocapsid antibody tests were negative, and the vaccine recipients had no prior SARS-CoV-2 infection. A density of roughly 2 million PBMC per well was used; these cells were cultured with 9.5 to 10 IU/ml IL-2 and roughly 10 ug/ml peptides. V was clipped by 5 bases and J by 0 bases, with 12 bases between them. There are 15 residues in the CDR3. Germline V gene lookup returns CDR1 SEHNR and CDR2 FQNEAQ (reference sequence).

The clonotype comes from a human donor who received a COVID-19 vaccine. This sample comprised CD4+ T cells from PBMCs cultured with HCoV-OC43 spike peptides, obtained before COVID-19 vaccination. Subset: HCoV-OC43 spike overlapping peptide pool stimulation. The gene calls are TRBV7-9 and TRBJ2-3, with unresolved D. CDR3 region: CASSRGRISTDTQYF. CDR3 DNA: TGTGCCAGCAGCCGAGGACGCATTAGCACAGATACGCAGTATTTT.